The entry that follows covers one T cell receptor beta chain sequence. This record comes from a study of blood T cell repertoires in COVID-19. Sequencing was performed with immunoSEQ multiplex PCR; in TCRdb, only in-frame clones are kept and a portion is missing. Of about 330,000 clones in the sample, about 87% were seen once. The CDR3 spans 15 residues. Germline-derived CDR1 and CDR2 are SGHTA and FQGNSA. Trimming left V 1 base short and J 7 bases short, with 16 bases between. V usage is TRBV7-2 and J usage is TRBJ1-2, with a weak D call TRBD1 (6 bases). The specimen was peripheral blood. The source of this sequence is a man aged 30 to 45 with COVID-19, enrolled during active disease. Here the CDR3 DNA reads TGTGCCAGCAGCTTAGACCACAGGGTGACAGGTGGCTACACCTTC. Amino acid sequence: CASSLDHRVTGGYTF.